This TCR beta chain stems from a study of technical replicates of blood from several donors. Losses at the gene ends were 8 bases for V and 6 bases for J; bases not matched to a gene: 2. Germline V CDR1 and CDR2: MNHEY, SVGAGI. The CDR3 has 12 amino acids. The data were produced by immunoSEQ multiplex PCR, yet TCRdb's version contains in-frame clones alone and is incomplete. The top ten hold 0.2% to 0.25% of the sample, which has under 85,000 clones, 93% seen once. J is TRBJ2-1 and V is TRBV6-5; TRBD1 aligns across 9 bases. Source material: T cells isolated from PBMCs. The receptor comes from a human donor in good health. CDR3 in DNA: TGTGCCAGCCGGACAGGGGTCAATGAGCAGTTCTTC. Protein: CASRTGVNEQFF.